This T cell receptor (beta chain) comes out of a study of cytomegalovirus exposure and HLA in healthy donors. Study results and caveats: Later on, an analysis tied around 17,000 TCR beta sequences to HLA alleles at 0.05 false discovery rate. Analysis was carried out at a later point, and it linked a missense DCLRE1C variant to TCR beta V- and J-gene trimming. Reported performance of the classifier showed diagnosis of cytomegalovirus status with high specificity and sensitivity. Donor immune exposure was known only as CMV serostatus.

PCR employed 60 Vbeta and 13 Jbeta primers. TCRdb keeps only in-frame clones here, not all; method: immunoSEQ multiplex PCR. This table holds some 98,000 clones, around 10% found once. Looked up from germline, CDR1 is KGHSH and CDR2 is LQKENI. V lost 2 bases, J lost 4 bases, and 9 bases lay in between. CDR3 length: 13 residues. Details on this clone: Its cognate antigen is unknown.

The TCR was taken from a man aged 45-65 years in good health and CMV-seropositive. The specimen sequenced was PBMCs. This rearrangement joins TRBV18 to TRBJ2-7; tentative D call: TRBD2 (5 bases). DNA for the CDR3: TGTGCCAGCTCACCAGTGGGAGAATACGAGCAGTACTTC. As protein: CASSPVGEYEQYF.